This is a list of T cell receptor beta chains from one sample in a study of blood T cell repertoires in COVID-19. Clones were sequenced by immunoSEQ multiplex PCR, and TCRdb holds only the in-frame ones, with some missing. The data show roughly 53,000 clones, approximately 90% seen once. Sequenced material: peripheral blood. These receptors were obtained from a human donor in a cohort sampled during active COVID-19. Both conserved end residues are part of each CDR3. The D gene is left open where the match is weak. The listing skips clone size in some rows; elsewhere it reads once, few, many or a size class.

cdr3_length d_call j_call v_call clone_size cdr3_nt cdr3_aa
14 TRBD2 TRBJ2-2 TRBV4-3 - TGCGCCAGCAGCTCGGGGGGGGACGCCGGGGAGCTGTTTTTT CASSSGGDAGELFF
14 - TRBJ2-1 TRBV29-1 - TGCAGCGTCACTAACGCGGGCACCTACAATGAGCAGTTCTTC CSVTNAGTYNEQFF
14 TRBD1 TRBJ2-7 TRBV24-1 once TGTGCCACCATGCCGGGACAGGGGCCCTACGAGCAGTACTTC CATMPGQGPYEQYF
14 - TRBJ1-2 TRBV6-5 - TGTGCCAGCACTCGGACAGCACGATTCTATGGCTACACCTTC CASTRTARFYGYTF
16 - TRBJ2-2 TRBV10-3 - TGTGCCATCAGTGAAAATCGGGACATGAACACCGGGGAGCTGTTTTTT CAISENRDMNTGELFF
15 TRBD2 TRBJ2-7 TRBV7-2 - TGTGCCAGCAGCCCTAGCGGGAGTCAGTCCTACGAGCAGTACTTC CASSPSGSQSYEQYF
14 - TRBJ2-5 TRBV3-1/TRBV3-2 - TGTGCCAGCAGCCAAGATCAGGCGGGAGAGACCCAGTACTTC CASSQDQAGETQYF
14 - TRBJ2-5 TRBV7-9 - TGTGCCAGCAGCTTAGGAGGCCTTTGGGAGACCCAGTACTTC CASSLGGLWETQYF
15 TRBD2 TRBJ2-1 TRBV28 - TGTGCCAGCAGTTCCGGACTAGCGGGAGTCAATGAGCAGTTCTTC CASSSGLAGVNEQFF
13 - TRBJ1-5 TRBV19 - TGTGCCAGTAGTATGGATGGGCCAGAGCCCCAGCATTTT CASSMDGPEPQHF
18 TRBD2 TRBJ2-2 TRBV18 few TGTGCCAGCTCACCACCGGTGGGTTCGCGGGGGAGCACCGGGGAGCTGTTTTTT CASSPPVGSRGSTGELFF
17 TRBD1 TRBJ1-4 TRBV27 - TGTGCCAGCAGTTTAAGGCCCCCACGACAGGGAGAAGGGAAACTGTTTTTT CASSLRPPRQGEGKLFF
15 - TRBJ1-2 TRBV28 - TGTGCCAGCAGTTTTTTCGTCGGGTCTAACTATGGCTACACCTTC CASSFFVGSNYGYTF
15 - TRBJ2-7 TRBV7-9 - TGTGCCAGCAGCTTAGCTCCGGACAGTACCTACGAGCAGTACTTC CASSLAPDSTYEQYF
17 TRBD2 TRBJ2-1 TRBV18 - TGTGCCAGCTCGCACTCTACGGGGATAGCGGGGGACAATGAGCAGTTCTTC CASSHSTGIAGDNEQFF